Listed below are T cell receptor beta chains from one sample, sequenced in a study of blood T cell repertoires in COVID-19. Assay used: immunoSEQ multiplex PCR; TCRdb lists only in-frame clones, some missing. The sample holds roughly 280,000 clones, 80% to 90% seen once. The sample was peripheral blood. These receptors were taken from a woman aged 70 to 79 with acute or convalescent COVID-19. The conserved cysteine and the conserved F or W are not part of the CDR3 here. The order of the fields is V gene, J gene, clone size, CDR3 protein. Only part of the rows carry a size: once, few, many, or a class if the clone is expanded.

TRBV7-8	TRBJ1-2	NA	ASSLGRGRSGGYT
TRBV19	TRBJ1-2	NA	ASNPEGANYGYT
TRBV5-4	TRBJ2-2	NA	ASSLLSGGDTGELF
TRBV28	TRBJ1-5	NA	ASSPGGWQPQH
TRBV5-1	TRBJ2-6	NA	ASSLVRLSGANVLT
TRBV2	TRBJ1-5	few	ASSPPGQRNQPQH
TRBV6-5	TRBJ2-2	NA	ASKTLQGHTGELF
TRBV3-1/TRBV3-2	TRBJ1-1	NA	ASSLSGQVGNTEAF
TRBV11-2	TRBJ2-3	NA	ASSLQGGADTQY
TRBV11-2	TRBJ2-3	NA	ASSLAGDTQY
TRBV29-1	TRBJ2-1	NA	SVALTYNEQF
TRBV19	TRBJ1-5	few	ASRSREGDNQPQH
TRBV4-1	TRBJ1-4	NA	ASSHPGEKLF
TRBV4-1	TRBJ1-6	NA	ASSPTGLLPLGSPLH
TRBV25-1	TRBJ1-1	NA	ASGPRGAF
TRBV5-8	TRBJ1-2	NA	ASSLRTGDYGYT
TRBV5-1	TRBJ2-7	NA	ASSTRTGREDEQY
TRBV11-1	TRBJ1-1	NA	ASSSRELGTEAF
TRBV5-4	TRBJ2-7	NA	ASSPGGGSEREQY
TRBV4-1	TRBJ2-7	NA	ASSQGTGGPYEQY
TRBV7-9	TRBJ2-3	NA	ASSKDSNFDTQY
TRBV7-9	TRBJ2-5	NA	ASSLLLAQETQY
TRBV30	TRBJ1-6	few	AWRDREGSPLH
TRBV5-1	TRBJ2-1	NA	ASSLDTSYNEQF
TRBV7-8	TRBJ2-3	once	ASSLGRGASTDTQY
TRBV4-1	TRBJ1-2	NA	ASSPRTGTNYGYT
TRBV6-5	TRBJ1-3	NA	ASRRGPSSGNTIY
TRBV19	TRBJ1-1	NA	ASRTWDSRGNTEAF
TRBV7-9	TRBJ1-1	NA	ASSLGGGNTEAF
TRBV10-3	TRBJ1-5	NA	APLNGCNQPQH
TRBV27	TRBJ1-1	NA	ASSYRGHTEAF
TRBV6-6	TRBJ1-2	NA	ASSGSLGTGRDYDNGYT
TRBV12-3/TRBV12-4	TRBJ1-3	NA	ASRYTGNTIY
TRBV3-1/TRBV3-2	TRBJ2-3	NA	ASSQRDSAQY
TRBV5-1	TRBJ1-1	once	ASSQGHSMNTEAF
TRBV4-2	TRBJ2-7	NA	ASSQGAGGKYEQY
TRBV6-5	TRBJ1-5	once	ASSYSDRGQPQH